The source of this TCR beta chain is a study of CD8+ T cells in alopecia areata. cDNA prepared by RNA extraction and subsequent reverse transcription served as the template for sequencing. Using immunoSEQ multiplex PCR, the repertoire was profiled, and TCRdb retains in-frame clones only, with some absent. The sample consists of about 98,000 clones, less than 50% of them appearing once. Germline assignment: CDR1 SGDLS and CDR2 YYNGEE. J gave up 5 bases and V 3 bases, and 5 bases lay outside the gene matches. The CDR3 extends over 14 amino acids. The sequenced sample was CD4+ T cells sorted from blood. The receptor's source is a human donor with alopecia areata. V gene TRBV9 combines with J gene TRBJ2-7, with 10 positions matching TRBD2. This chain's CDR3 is CASSASGSYDEQYF. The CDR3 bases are TGTGCCAGCAGCGCTAGCGGGAGCTACGACGAGCAGTACTTC.